This TCR beta chain came from a study of blood T cell repertoires in COVID-19. V lost 5 bases to trimming and J lost 7 bases; unmatched junction nucleotides: 10. This CDR3 is 15 amino acids long. Germline V CDR1 and CDR2: SEHNR, FQNEAQ (reference sequence). The data were produced by immunoSEQ multiplex PCR, yet TCRdb's version contains in-frame clones alone and is incomplete. The profile covers approximately 280,000 clones, with roughly 91% appearing a single time and roughly 1.8% taken by the ten largest. Sequencing used PBMCs or T cells enriched from blood (not recorded which). The J gene is TRBJ1-4, the V gene TRBV7-9; 7 bases are shared with TRBD1. The TCR comes from a woman aged 55-70 years who had recovered from COVID-19. CDR3 sequence (DNA): TGTGCCAGCAGCATATCGACAGGGTCGGTTGAAAAACTGTTTTTT. It codes for CASSISTGSVEKLFF.